A selection of T cell receptor beta chains follows, all from one sample in a study of blood T cell repertoires in COVID-19. TCRdb's table, derived via immunoSEQ multiplex PCR, lists solely in-frame clones and lacks some. The sample records about 360,000 clones, approximately 89% being singletons. Specimen: PBMCs or T cells enriched from blood (not recorded which). The receptor source for this set is a man aged 35-49 years in a cohort exposed to, infected with or recovered from COVID-19 (not recorded which). Each CDR3 is given with its conserved first and last residue. D genes are given only for firm matches. Size values are once, few and many counts, or a class for expanded clones, and some rows have none.

cdr3_aa | cdr3_nt | j_call | d_call | cdr3_length | clone_size | v_call
CAIRGLAGIGELFF | TGTGCCATCAGGGGGCTAGCGGGAATCGGGGAGCTGTTTTTT | TRBJ2-2 | TRBD2 | 14 | few | TRBV10-3
CASRGGLLGDEQFF | TGTGCCAGTCGGGGGGGACTATTGGGTGATGAGCAGTTCTTC | TRBJ2-1 | TRBD2 | 14 | . | TRBV19
CASSLVGRAISTNEKLFF | TGTGCCAGCAGCTTAGTTGGCAGGGCAATTTCAACTAATGAAAAACTGTTTTTT | TRBJ1-4 | . | 18 | . | TRBV11-2
CARGVLGPQHF | TGTGCCCGGGGGGTGTTAGGACCCCAGCATTTT | TRBJ1-5 | . | 11 | . | TRBV3-1/TRBV3-2
CASSSRTAHYGYTF | TGTGCCAGCAGCTCTCGGACTGCCCACTATGGCTACACCTTC | TRBJ1-2 | . | 14 | . | TRBV7-2
CAWTPRGRISNQPQHF | TGTGCCTGGACACCCAGGGGGCGCATCAGCAATCAGCCCCAGCATTTT | TRBJ1-5 | TRBD1 | 16 | . | TRBV30
CASSWTGNEQFF | TGTGCCAGCAGCTGGACAGGCAATGAGCAGTTCTTC | TRBJ2-1 | TRBD1 | 12 | . | TRBV7-2
CASSFDRGGSETQYF | TGCGCCAGCAGCTTCGACAGGGGCGGATCAGAGACCCAGTACTTC | TRBJ2-5 | TRBD1 | 15 | . | TRBV5-1
CASSFFGTGNYGYTF | TGTGCCAGCAGTTTTTTCGGGACAGGGAACTATGGCTACACCTTC | TRBJ1-2 | TRBD1 | 15 | . | TRBV28
CSVEGAGLRYGYTF | TGCAGCGTTGAAGGTGCGGGGCTTCGGTATGGCTACACCTTC | TRBJ1-2 | . | 14 | . | TRBV29-1
CASSLGGTSATDTQYF | TGTGCCAGCAGCTTGGGGGGGACTAGCGCCACAGATACGCAGTATTTT | TRBJ2-3 | TRBD2 | 16 | . | TRBV5-4
CASRRSGYSRTEAFF | TGTGCCAGCAGACGATCAGGTTACAGTCGCACTGAAGCTTTCTTT | TRBJ1-1 | . | 15 | . | TRBV6-5
CASSPRRDRGHEQYF | TGTGCCAGCAGTCCACGCCGGGACAGGGGTCACGAGCAGTACTTC | TRBJ2-7 | TRBD1 | 15 | . | TRBV2
CASSSQRTSGFTDTQYF | TGCGCCAGCAGCTCGCAAAGGACTAGCGGCTTCACAGATACGCAGTATTTT | TRBJ2-3 | TRBD2 | 17 | . | TRBV5-1
CASSATGLAGDEQFF | TGCGCCAGCAGCGCAACGGGACTAGCGGGAGATGAGCAGTTCTTC | TRBJ2-1 | TRBD2 | 15 | . | TRBV5-1
CASSVQAFPSF | TGTGCCAGCAGCGTCCAGGCGTTCCCCTCCTTC | TRBJ1-2 | . | 11 | . | TRBV9
CASSKALVAASTDTQYF | TGTGCCAGCAGCAAAGCGCTCGTAGCGGCTAGCACAGATACGCAGTATTTT | TRBJ2-3 | . | 17 | once | TRBV21-1
CASSLAGTGDEKLFF | TGCGCCAGCAGCTTGGCCGGGACAGGAGATGAAAAACTGTTTTTT | TRBJ1-4 | TRBD1 | 15 | . | TRBV5-1
CASSFSGGYGYTF | TGTGCCAGCAGCTTTTCCGGGGGCTATGGCTACACCTTC | TRBJ1-2 | . | 13 | . | TRBV11-3
CASMTPQQGSYEQYF | TGTGCCAGCATGACACCACAACAGGGCTCCTACGAGCAGTACTTC | TRBJ2-7 | . | 15 | . | TRBV6-6
CASSEIGLVSDTQYF | TGTGCCAGCAGTGAAATAGGACTAGTGTCAGATACGCAGTATTTT | TRBJ2-3 | TRBD2 | 15 | . | TRBV2
CASSWGVGRGQPQHF | TGTGCCAGCAGCTGGGGGGTGGGGCGAGGTCAGCCCCAGCATTTT | TRBJ1-5 | . | 15 | . | TRBV2
CASSSRTSPYEQYF | TGTGCCAGCAGCTCAAGGACTAGTCCCTACGAGCAGTACTTC | TRBJ2-7 | TRBD2 | 14 | . | TRBV5-4
CAISASAPTYNEQFF | TGTGCCATCAGTGCTAGCGCACCAACCTACAATGAGCAGTTCTTC | TRBJ2-1 | . | 15 | . | TRBV10-3
CASSRDLWETQYF | TGTGCCAGCAGCCGGGACTTATGGGAGACCCAGTACTTC | TRBJ2-5 | . | 13 | . | TRBV5-4
CASSSGQRMGYTF | TGTGCCAGCAGTTCGGGACAGCGCATGGGCTACACCTTC | TRBJ1-2 | TRBD1 | 13 | . | TRBV11-1
CASRQQGVNTEAFF | TGCGCCAGCAGACAACAGGGAGTGAACACTGAAGCTTTCTTT | TRBJ1-1 | . | 14 | . | TRBV5-1
CSVEGRQANYGYTF | TGCAGCGTTGAGGGCCGCCAAGCTAACTATGGCTACACCTTC | TRBJ1-2 | . | 14 | . | TRBV29-1
CASSIPPTVEQFF | TGTGCCAGTAGTATTCCCCCGACAGTGGAGCAGTTCTTC | TRBJ2-1 | . | 13 | once | TRBV19
CAWSSSGTGGSPLHF | TGTGCCTGGAGTTCATCCGGGACAGGGGGGTCACCCCTCCACTTT | TRBJ1-6 | TRBD1 | 15 | few | TRBV30
CASSDRLAGDVDTQYF | TGTGCCAGCAGCGACAGACTAGCGGGAGATGTAGATACGCAGTATTTT | TRBJ2-3 | TRBD2 | 16 | . | TRBV6-4
CASEDSGQTTRELFF | TGTGCCAGTGAGGACTCGGGACAGACCACCCGGGAGCTGTTTTTT | TRBJ2-2 | TRBD1 | 15 | . | TRBV6-6
CASSLVAGTLSSYEQYF | TGTGCCAGCTCACTGGTAGCGGGAACTCTAAGCTCCTACGAGCAGTACTTC | TRBJ2-7 | TRBD2 | 17 | . | TRBV18
CASGPQFGTEAFF | TGTGCTAGTGGCCCCCAGTTCGGGACTGAAGCTTTCTTT | TRBJ1-1 | . | 13 | . | TRBV12-5
CASSPRLGQGYETQYF | TGTGCCAGCTCACCACGTCTGGGACAGGGGTACGAGACCCAGTACTTC | TRBJ2-5 | TRBD1 | 16 | . | TRBV18
CASSPSEASRDTQYF | TGTGCCAGCTCACCTAGCGAGGCCAGTCGGGATACGCAGTATTTT | TRBJ2-3 | . | 15 | . | TRBV18
CAWSETSLLPQHF | TGTGCCTGGAGTGAAACTAGCCTACTGCCCCAGCATTTT | TRBJ1-5 | . | 13 | . | TRBV30
CASSIGDNYGYTF | TGTGCCAGCTCAATCGGAGATAACTATGGCTACACCTTC | TRBJ1-2 | . | 13 | . | TRBV18
CASSIGGTGYQPQHF | TGTGCCAGTAGTATCGGCGGGACAGGGTATCAGCCCCAGCATTTT | TRBJ1-5 | TRBD1 | 15 | . | TRBV19
CASRAQGLANYGYTF | TGTGCCAGCAGAGCACAGGGGTTGGCTAACTATGGCTACACCTTC | TRBJ1-2 | TRBD1 | 15 | . | TRBV2
CASSYLQLVGTIYF | TGTGCCAGCAGTTACCTACAGTTAGTAGGCACCATATATTTT | TRBJ1-3 | . | 14 | . | TRBV6-5
CASSFSGARYTF | TGTGCCAGCAGTTTTTCAGGGGCCCGCTACACCTTC | TRBJ1-2 | . | 12 | . | TRBV27
CARGSGEEHNEQFF | TGTGCCAGGGGTTCGGGGGAGGAACACAATGAGCAGTTCTTC | TRBJ2-1 | . | 14 | . | TRBV19
CASFRGGQGNSPLHF | TGTGCCAGTTTCCGGGGGGGACAGGGGAATTCACCCCTCCACTTT | TRBJ1-6 | TRBD1 | 15 | . | TRBV6-5
CASSHRQANTEAFF | TGTGCCAGCAGCCATCGACAGGCAAACACTGAAGCTTTCTTT | TRBJ1-1 | . | 14 | . | TRBV3-1/TRBV3-2